Shown below are 7 T cell receptor beta chains from a single sample sequenced in a study of blood T cell repertoires in COVID-19 (dated by TCRdb to 2020 to 2022). Libraries were prepared through the immunoSEQ multiplex PCR assay. TCRdb stores this immuneACCESS table with in-frame sequences only. Part of the clones is absent; in the studies checked, under half of the shortfall reflects unresolved V genes, and no reason is known for the rest. The sample records around 68,000 clones, about 91% of which are singletons. Around 6.3% of the sample is in the top ten clones. Sequenced material: peripheral blood. These receptors were taken from a woman in her forties or fifties with acute or convalescent COVID-19.

This chain uses TRBV19 with TRBJ1-2, with D perhaps matching TRBD1 (5 bases). Trimming cost V 3 bases and J 3 bases, with 11 bases left between them. From germline, CDR1 is LNHDA and CDR2 SQIVND (reference sequence). The CDR3 is made up of 14 amino acids. The CDR3 sequence: CASSIKGMDYGYTF. DNA of the CDR3: TGTGCCAGTAGTATTAAGGGGATGGACTATGGCTACACCTTC.

The chain is built from TRBV19 and TRBJ2-3; D is uncertain. The length of the CDR3 is 14 residues. Deletions cut 5 bases from V and 2 bases from J, with 11 bases between. Looked up from germline, CDR1 is LNHDA and CDR2 is SQIVND (reference sequence). The CDR3, as DNA: TGTGCCAGTAGTCGAGACAAAATCACAGATACGCAGTATTTT. It translates to CASSRDKITDTQYF.

V and J are TRBV18 and TRBJ2-7, with 8 bases aligning to TRBD2. CDR1 and CDR2 (germline): KGHSH, LQKENI. The CDR3 has 13 amino acids. The V gene end was trimmed by 4 bases and the J gene end by 5 bases; junction bases not matched to a gene: 4. The CDR3 nucleotides are TGTGCCAGCTCACAGGGACTAGATAACGAGCAGTACTTC. Protein sequence: CASSQGLDNEQYF.

This clone was seen once. V usage is TRBV28 and J usage is TRBJ2-7; 8 bases agree with TRBD1. CDR3 length: 14 amino acids. V was clipped by 6 bases and J by 1 base; unmatched bases: 5. Germline V gene lookup returns CDR1 MDHEN and CDR2 SYDVKM. CDR3 loop: CASRFTGGSYEQYF. CDR3 coding DNA: TGTGCCAGCAGGTTTACAGGGGGATCCTACGAGCAGTACTTC.

This clone has only one observation. The J gene is TRBJ2-7, the V gene TRBV25-1; D not certain. The CDR3 runs 14 residues. Trimming took 3 bases from V and 6 from J, leaving 15 bases between them. CDR1 is MGHDK, CDR2 SYGVNS, per germline. The CDR3 sequence: CASSDPRGVLEQYF. The DNA for the CDR3 is TGTGCCAGCAGTGATCCCCGAGGCGTTCTCGAGCAGTACTTC.

The V and J genes are TRBV27 and TRBJ1-1, with D unclear. The CDR3 consists of 13 residues. CDR1 is MNHEY and CDR2 is SMNVEV in the germline V gene (reference sequence). V was pared by 2 bases and J by 1 base, with 5 bases between. This CDR3 reads CASSLARNTEAFF. The CDR3 nucleotides are TGTGCCAGCAGTTTAGCCAGGAACACTGAAGCTTTCTTT.

CDR3 bases: TGTGCCAGCAGCCAAAGGACATCTGAGAACTATGGCTACACCTTC. Residues: CASSQRTSENYGYTF. This chain joins TRBV6-2 or TRBV6-3 and TRBJ1-2; D might be TRBD1 (5 bases). This CDR3 has 15 amino acids. V lost 6 bases and J 2 bases, leaving 16 bases between the germline ends. The germline gives CDR1 MNHEY, CDR2 SVGEGT.